This T cell receptor beta chain was captured in a study of T cell responses to AZD1222 COVID-19 vaccine. The CDR3 runs to 16 residues. V lost 1 base, J lost 10 bases, and 10 bases stayed unmatched. CDR1 is GTSNPN and CDR2 is SVGIG in the germline V gene (reference sequence). Concerning this clone: Antigen: not known.

Using immunoSEQ multiplex PCR, the repertoire was profiled, and TCRdb retains in-frame clones only, with some absent. The sample shows 100,000 or so clones, 82% of them seen only once. Findings and limits, study-wide: White British ancestry dominated among donors, who included more females, and clonal diversity was possibly underestimated.

The receptor was isolated from an adult in good health. The input for sequencing was peripheral blood, taken on day 0 of AZD1222 vaccination. The chain combines TRBV30 with TRBJ2-1, with 13 nucleotides matching TRBD2. This CDR3 is CAWSDRLAGGQGEQFF. The CDR3 DNA follows: TGTGCCTGGAGTGACCGACTAGCGGGGGGCCAGGGGGAGCAGTTCTTC. Looking up the rest from reference TRBV30 and TRBJ2-1 gives the full variable domain: SQTIHQWPATLVQPVGSPLSLECTVEGTSNPNLYWYRQAAGRGLQLLFYSVGIGQISSEVPQNLSASRPQDRQFILSSKKLLLSDSGFYLCAWSDRLAGGQGEQFFGPGTRLTVL.